Following are 25 T cell receptor beta chains from one sample sequenced in a study of radiation and T cells in renal cell carcinoma. Indicated treatment: treatment-naive control, cytoreductive nephrectomy. Only in-frame clones appear in the TCRdb table, and some are missing; sequencing was by immunoSEQ multiplex PCR. The profile covers 15,000 to 20,000 clones, with about 55% appearing a single time and about 30% taken by the ten largest. The sequenced sample was tumor tissue, obtained from a patient whose treatment was nephrectomy without radiotherapy. These receptors were taken from a man between 50 and 59 years old with renal cell carcinoma.

This sequence joins TRBV7-8 and TRBJ2-7; D perhaps matches TRBD2 (5 bases). Trimming removed 1 base from V and 4 bases from J, with 8 bases in between. Germline CDR1 and CDR2: SGHVS and FQNEAQ. The CDR3 has 13 residues. CDR3 sequence: CASSLVTGYEQYF. CDR3 nucleotides: TGTGCCAGCAGCTTAGTTACGGGGTACGAGCAGTACTTC.

A few counts support this clone. The chain employs TRBV7-2 and TRBJ1-2, with D possibly matching TRBD1 (5 bases). CDR1 and CDR2 from the germline V gene are SGHTA and FQGNSA. This CDR3 is built from 13 residues. The ends were cut back, 1 base at V and 14 bases at J, with 17 bases in the middle. CDR3 protein: CASSLDGTQKSTF. CDR3 DNA sequence: TGTGCCAGCAGCTTAGATGGGACGCAAAAGTCAACCTTC.

The chain uses TRBV5-6 and TRBJ1-5; D is uncertain. Looked up from germline, CDR1 is SGHDT and CDR2 is YYEEEE. The CDR3 runs to 14 residues. V was clipped by 4 bases and J by 1 base, with 9 bases between them. In nucleotides, the CDR3 is TGTGCCAGCAGCCGACATCTGAGCAATCAGCCCCAGCATTTT. Protein product: CASSRHLSNQPQHF.

This clone has just a few counts. The chain combines TRBV2 with TRBJ2-3; 13 bases align to TRBD2. The CDR3 runs 16 residues. Germline CDR1 SNHLY, CDR2 FYNNEI. V dropped 4 bases and J dropped 4; count of bases not matched to a gene: 5. CDR3 region: CASSAGLAGAADTQYF. Here the CDR3 DNA reads TGTGCCAGCAGTGCTGGACTAGCGGGGGCGGCAGATACGCAGTATTTT.

The chain carries TRBV19 and TRBJ2-3; D not certain. The CDR3 has 14 residues. The germline gives CDR1 LNHDA, CDR2 SQIVND (reference sequence). Trimming took off 7 bases at V and 2 bases at J, with 13 bases between the two ends. The CDR3 protein is CASTLGIHTDTQYF. The DNA of the CDR3 is TGTGCCAGTACCCTGGGAATCCACACAGATACGCAGTATTTT.

V gene TRBV29-1 combines with J gene TRBJ1-3, with a weak D call TRBD1 (6 bases). Germline V gene sequence: CDR1 SQVTM, CDR2 ANQGSEA. Trimming removed 7 bases at V and 0 bases at J, with 7 bases between. The CDR3 covers 12 residues. CDR3 sequence: CSGQASGNTIYF. The DNA for the CDR3 is TGCAGCGGACAGGCCTCTGGAAACACCATATATTTT.

This clone was seen repeatedly, ten times or more. J is TRBJ1-3 and V is TRBV7-8, with D possibly matching TRBD1 (5 bases). Germline assignment: CDR1 SGHVS and CDR2 FQNEAQ. V was cut by 5 bases and J by 0 bases, with 23 bases left in between. The CDR3 totals 19 residues. The CDR3 loop is CASSPIRRDADFSGNTIYF. CDR3 DNA sequence: TGTGCCAGCAGCCCAATTCGTCGGGACGCAGACTTCTCTGGAAACACCATATATTTT.

The chain employs TRBV12-5 and TRBJ1-3; 8 nucleotides line up with TRBD1. CDR1 LGHNT and CDR2 FRNRAP come from the germline V gene. The CDR3 runs to 15 residues. Trimming cost V 7 bases and J 0 bases; bases outside gene matches: 5. CDR3 bases: TGTGCTAGTGCTCCTACAGGGGGCTCTGGAAACACCATATATTTT. Translation gives CASAPTGGSGNTIYF. The full variable domain, rest sourced from reference TRBV12-5 and TRBJ1-3, is DARVTQTPRHKVTEMGQEVTMRCQPILGHNTVFWYRQTMMQGLELLAYFRNRAPLDDSGMPKDRFSAEMPDATLATLKIQPSEPRDSAVYFCASAPTGGSGNTIYFGEGSWLTVV.

This sequence joins TRBV30 and TRBJ2-7, with D unclear. The V gene's germline CDR1 is GTSNPN and CDR2 SVGIG (reference sequence). V was trimmed by 3 bases and J by 0 bases, leaving 6 bases between them. This CDR3 has 12 amino acids. CDR3 nucleotide sequence: TGTGCCTGGAGGTGGGGCTCCTACGAGCAGTACTTC. Residues: CAWRWGSYEQYF.

The V call is TRBV9, the J call TRBJ1-1, with D possibly TRBD1 on 5 matching bases. The CDR3 length is 15 residues. The V gene's germline CDR1 is SGDLS and CDR2 YYNGEE. Trimming took off 3 bases at V and 0 bases at J, with 12 bases between the two ends. DNA for the CDR3: TGTGCCAGCAGCGGACAGAGAAACATGAACACTGAAGCTTTCTTT. Encoded protein: CASSGQRNMNTEAFF.

This chain links TRBV6-6 with TRBJ1-4; TRBD1 might be the D (5 bases). Germline V gene lookup returns CDR1 MNHNY and CDR2 SVGAGI (reference sequence). This CDR3 comprises 12 residues. V gave up 6 bases and J gave up 8 bases, with 10 bases separating them. The CDR3 DNA is TGTGCCAGCAGCCAGGGCGGCGAAAAACTGTTTTTT. Its protein is CASSQGGEKLFF.

This clone counts as hyperexpanded. The genes are TRBV5-4 and TRBJ1-4; D uncertain. The V end lost 7 bases, the J end lost 5 bases, and 12 bases lay between the germline ends. This CDR3 spans 13 amino acids. Germline assignment: CDR1 SGHNT and CDR2 YYREEE (reference sequence). The CDR3 DNA reads TGTGCCAGCCGCCGGGGTATCAATGAAAAACTGTTTTTT. Translating it yields CASRRGINEKLFF.

The chain joins TRBV15 to TRBJ1-1, with a tentative D call TRBD1 (6 bases). This CDR3 region has 14 residues. Germline V gene data show CDR1 as LNHNV and CDR2 as YYDKDF (reference sequence). Trimming pared 2 bases from V and 8 bases from J, leaving 15 bases between. Here the CDR3 reads CATSRPQRGVEAFF. The CDR3 coding sequence is TGTGCCACCAGCAGACCCCAGAGGGGGGTGGAAGCTTTCTTT.

This chain uses TRBV29-1 with TRBJ2-3; TRBD1 aligns across 7 bases. Germline assignment: CDR1 SQVTM and CDR2 ANQGSEA. J was trimmed by 2 bases and V by 6 bases; bases with no gene match: 8. The CDR3 loop spans 14 amino acids. The CDR3 DNA is TGCAGCGTAGGGGACAGTTGGAACACAGATACGCAGTATTTT. This codes for CSVGDSWNTDTQYF.

This chain uses TRBV10-3 with TRBJ1-1; a possible D gene is TRBD1 (5 bases). From germline, CDR1 is ENHRY and CDR2 SYGVKD. This CDR3 spans 14 amino acids. Trimming pared 1 base from V and 5 bases from J, leaving 11 bases between. As DNA, the CDR3 is TGTGCCATCAGTGAGTTTGGGGCGAGAACTGAAGCTTTCTTT. The encoded protein is CAISEFGARTEAFF.

There are many counts of this clone. The chain employs TRBV29-1 and TRBJ2-6; possibly TRBD1 for D (6 bases). There are 16 residues in the CDR3. Trimming shortened V by 7 bases and J by 1 base, and 17 bases separated the two germline ends. CDR1 is SQVTM and CDR2 is ANQGSEA in the germline V gene. The CDR3 nucleotides read TGCAGCGCCCAAACGGATACAGGGTCTGGGGCCAACGTCCTGACTTTC. It yields the protein CSAQTDTGSGANVLTF.

The rearrangement uses TRBV19 and TRBJ1-2; D possibly corresponds to TRBD1 (5 bases). The germline gives CDR1 LNHDA, CDR2 SQIVND (reference sequence). V lost 4 bases to trimming and J lost 8 bases, with 17 bases between them. This CDR3 is 14 amino acids long. The CDR3 is CASSTSGTPQGYTF. CDR3 sequence (DNA): TGTGCCAGTAGTACGTCCGGGACCCCTCAGGGCTACACCTTC.

The rearrangement joins TRBV5-4 to TRBJ2-1, with D uncertain. The CDR3 covers 14 residues. Germline V gene sequence: CDR1 SGHNT, CDR2 YYREEE (reference sequence). V was trimmed by 1 base and J by 0 bases, leaving 5 bases between them. The CDR3, as DNA: TGTGCCAGCAGCTTGACGGGCTCCTACAATGAGCAGTTCTTC. Translating it yields CASSLTGSYNEQFF.

V usage is TRBV6-5 and J usage is TRBJ1-2, with D perhaps TRBD1 (5 bases). CDR3 size: 16 residues. CDR1 is MNHEY, CDR2 SVGAGI, per germline. The V end lost 4 bases, the J end lost 1 base, and 16 bases lay between the germline ends. The CDR3 sequence is CASSSPGRRINYGYTF. CDR3 nucleotides: TGTGCCAGCAGTTCCCCGGGACGCAGGATTAACTATGGCTACACCTTC.

The V call is TRBV7-8, the J call TRBJ1-5, with D possibly TRBD1 on 6 matching bases. Germline CDR1 SGHVS, CDR2 FQNEAQ. This CDR3 spans 16 amino acids. The ends were cut back, 5 bases at V and 0 bases at J, with 14 bases in the middle. CDR3 in DNA: TGTGCCAGCAGCCCTATGGGGGGCTATAGCAATCAGCCCCAGCATTTT. Protein sequence: CASSPMGGYSNQPQHF.

The rearrangement joins TRBV29-1 to TRBJ1-5; 9 bases line up with TRBD1. The CDR3 covers 14 residues. Looked up from germline, CDR1 is SQVTM and CDR2 is ANQGSEA. The V segment lost 6 bases and the J segment 4 bases; nucleotides outside the gene matches: 7. CDR3 amino acids: CSVGSGQGNQPQHF. CDR3 coding DNA: TGCAGCGTCGGATCCGGACAGGGGAATCAGCCCCAGCATTTT.

This clone was counted between two and nine times. The rearrangement links TRBV5-4 to TRBJ2-7; TRBD2 matches 9 bases. After removal of 4 bases from V and 5 bases from J, the junction contained 7 bases not matched to a gene. Germline V gene sequence: CDR1 SGHNT, CDR2 YYREEE (reference sequence). The CDR3 covers 14 residues. The CDR3 coding sequence is TGTGCCAGCAGCATCCTAGCGGGGAGTAACGAGCAGTACTTC. Translating it yields CASSILAGSNEQYF.

The chain links TRBV7-2 to TRBJ1-1; TRBD1 aligns across 7 bases. The CDR3 covers 15 residues. The ends lost 5 bases at V and 0 bases at J; junction bases unmatched: 6. CDR1 and CDR2 (germline): SGHTA, FQGNSA. The CDR3 bases are TGTGCCAGCAGCCTAGAGGGACAGCTGAACACTGAAGCTTTCTTT. Translated, it gives CASSLEGQLNTEAFF.

This clone showed up just a few times. The chain carries TRBV16 and TRBJ1-1; the D is unclear. The CDR3 spans 12 residues. Germline CDR1 reads KGHSY; CDR2 reads FQNENV. V was pared by 6 bases and J by 10 bases, with 15 bases between. DNA for the CDR3: TGTGCCAGCAGTCCTCCAGACGTCTCAGCTTTCTTT. Its translation: CASSPPDVSAFF.

This chain uses TRBV9 with TRBJ2-3, with D uncertain. The CDR3 is 14 residues long. Deletions cut 3 bases from V and 0 bases from J, with 8 bases between. CDR1 is SGDLS and CDR2 is YYNGEE in the germline V gene. CDR3 loop: CASSAGRSTDTQYF. For the CDR3, the DNA is TGTGCCAGCAGCGCCGGTAGGAGCACAGATACGCAGTATTTT.